These T cell receptor beta chains were read from a single sample in a study of blood T cell repertoires in COVID-19. The protocol was immunoSEQ multiplex PCR, while the TCRdb copy is restricted to in-frame clones and leaves out a portion. This table has some 700,000 clones, 85% to 90% appearing once. Sequenced input: peripheral blood. The receptors shown here come from a woman aged 18-30 years with acute or convalescent COVID-19. CDR3s include the opening cysteine and the closing phenylalanine or tryptophan. D genes are given only for firm matches. Not all rows give a size; the values are once, few, many and, for expanded clones, a class.

clone size: NA
V gene: TRBV29-1
J gene: TRBJ1-2
CDR3 length: 11
D gene: NA
CDR3 protein: CSAGLSYGYTF
CDR3 DNA: TGCAGCGCCGGTTTGAGCTATGGCTACACCTTC

clone size: NA
V gene: TRBV30
J gene: TRBJ1-2
CDR3 length: 12
D gene: NA
CDR3 protein: CAWRQDSYGYTF
CDR3 DNA: TGTGCCTGGCGACAGGATAGCTATGGCTACACCTTC

clone size: few
V gene: TRBV5-6
J gene: TRBJ1-2
CDR3 length: 13
D gene: NA
CDR3 protein: CASSRGTFYGYTF
CDR3 DNA: TGTGCCAGCAGCCGGGGGACGTTCTATGGCTACACCTTC

clone size: NA
V gene: TRBV5-1
J gene: TRBJ1-2
CDR3 length: 14
D gene: TRBD1
CDR3 protein: CASSSAGQNYGYTF
CDR3 DNA: TGCGCCAGCAGCTCGGCGGGACAGAACTATGGCTACACCTTC

clone size: NA
V gene: TRBV10-3
J gene: TRBJ2-3
CDR3 length: 15
D gene: NA
CDR3 protein: CAISDRVGNTDTQYF
CDR3 DNA: TGTGCCATCAGTGACAGGGTGGGGAACACAGATACGCAGTATTTT

clone size: once
V gene: TRBV2
J gene: TRBJ1-2
CDR3 length: 11
D gene: TRBD1
CDR3 protein: CASIRQGACTF
CDR3 DNA: TGTGCCAGCATCCGACAGGGAGCGTGCACCTTC

clone size: once
V gene: TRBV2
J gene: TRBJ1-1
CDR3 length: 13
D gene: TRBD1
CDR3 protein: CASRITGATEAFF
CDR3 DNA: TGTGCCAGCAGGATAACAGGGGCCACTGAAGCTTTCTTT

clone size: once
V gene: TRBV6-5
J gene: TRBJ2-3
CDR3 length: 15
D gene: NA
CDR3 protein: CASSYSGRTADTQYF
CDR3 DNA: TGTGCCAGCAGTTACTCGGGTCGCACAGCAGATACGCAGTATTTT

clone size: NA
V gene: TRBV6-1
J gene: TRBJ2-5
CDR3 length: 14
D gene: NA
CDR3 protein: CASSDWAEQETQYF
CDR3 DNA: TGTGCCAGCAGTGATTGGGCAGAACAAGAGACCCAGTACTTC

clone size: NA
V gene: TRBV5-1
J gene: TRBJ2-2
CDR3 length: 16
D gene: TRBD1
CDR3 protein: CASSPRDRANTGELFF
CDR3 DNA: TGCGCCAGCAGCCCCCGGGACAGGGCAAACACCGGGGAGCTGTTTTTT

clone size: NA
V gene: TRBV4-1
J gene: TRBJ1-1
CDR3 length: 15
D gene: NA
CDR3 protein: CASSQVWGLNTEAFF
CDR3 DNA: TGCGCCAGCAGCCAAGTCTGGGGCCTGAACACTGAAGCTTTCTTT

clone size: few
V gene: TRBV10-3
J gene: TRBJ1-5
CDR3 length: 14
D gene: NA
CDR3 protein: CAIATGDSNQPQHF
CDR3 DNA: TGTGCCATCGCAACGGGAGATAGCAATCAGCCCCAGCATTTT

clone size: NA
V gene: TRBV5-1
J gene: TRBJ2-1
CDR3 length: 15
D gene: TRBD2
CDR3 protein: CASSLGLAAYNEQFF
CDR3 DNA: TGCGCCAGCAGCTTGGGACTAGCGGCATACAATGAGCAGTTCTTC

clone size: NA
V gene: TRBV7-2
J gene: TRBJ2-5
CDR3 length: 16
D gene: NA
CDR3 protein: CASSTRQAPYQETQYF
CDR3 DNA: TGTGCCAGCAGCACCCGACAGGCTCCTTACCAAGAGACCCAGTACTTC

clone size: NA
V gene: TRBV12-3/TRBV12-4
J gene: TRBJ1-1
CDR3 length: 11
D gene: NA
CDR3 protein: CASSTGWTAFF
CDR3 DNA: TGTGCCAGCAGTACAGGGTGGACGGCTTTCTTT

clone size: NA
V gene: TRBV12-3/TRBV12-4
J gene: TRBJ1-3
CDR3 length: 13
D gene: NA
CDR3 protein: CASDRMGRNTIYF
CDR3 DNA: TGTGCCAGCGACAGAATGGGTAGAAACACCATATATTTT